The subject of this entry is one T cell receptor beta chain. Its antigen remains unidentified. Assay: immunoSEQ multiplex PCR; the TCRdb copy retains only in-frame clones and omits some. The data show about 39,000 clones, 88% seen once. The V and J ends lost 6 bases and 8 bases respectively, with 15 bases between them. The CDR3 consists of 13 residues. Per the germline V gene, CDR1 is MGHDK and CDR2 is SYGVNS. These data come from a study of T cell responses to AZD1222 COVID-19 vaccine. Study-wide points: Across spike, vaccine-associated CD4 TCRs were found, dominant at 160-218 and 743-854. Only a handful of AZD1222 recipients, several in all, had baseline seropositivity. Among spike-specific TCRs, nearly half reportedly target unmutated variant regions.

Here the sequenced sample was peripheral blood, taken 28 days after the second dose of the MenACWY control vaccine. The chain carries TRBV25-1 and TRBJ2-3; D perhaps matches TRBD2 (6 bases). This receptor was identified in an adult who received the MenACWY meningococcal vaccine as a control. CDR3 DNA sequence: TGTGCCAGCAGGGGAGGTAGCGTGTCTACGCAGTATTTT. Translated, it gives CASRGGSVSTQYF.